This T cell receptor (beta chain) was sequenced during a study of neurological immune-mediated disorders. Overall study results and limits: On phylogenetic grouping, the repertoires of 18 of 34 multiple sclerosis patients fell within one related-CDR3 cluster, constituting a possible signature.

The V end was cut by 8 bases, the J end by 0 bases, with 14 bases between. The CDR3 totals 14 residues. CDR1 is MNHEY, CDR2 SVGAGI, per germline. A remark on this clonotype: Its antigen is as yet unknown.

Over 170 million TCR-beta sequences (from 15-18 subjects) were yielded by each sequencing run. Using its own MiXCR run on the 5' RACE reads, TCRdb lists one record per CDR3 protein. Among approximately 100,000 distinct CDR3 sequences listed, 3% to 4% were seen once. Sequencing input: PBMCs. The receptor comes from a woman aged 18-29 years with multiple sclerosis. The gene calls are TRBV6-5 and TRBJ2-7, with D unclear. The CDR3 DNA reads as TGTGCCAGCGCCCGGCAGCTTGTCTCCTACGAGCAGTACTTC. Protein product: CASARQLVSYEQYF.